The next 3 T cell receptor beta chains were all read from a single sample in a study of cytomegalovirus exposure and HLA in healthy donors. Primers included in the PCR were 60 Vbeta and 13 Jbeta primers. Profiled with immunoSEQ multiplex PCR; TCRdb holds only in-frame clones, not every one. Of around 63,000 clones in the sample, 70% to 90% were seen once. The sequenced sample was PBMCs. Receptors were obtained from a young woman in good health and CMV-seronegative.

The chain links TRBV10-2 to TRBJ2-4, with 8 bases matching TRBD2. Germline CDR1 and CDR2: WSHSY and SAAADI. This CDR3 spans 16 amino acids. J lost 0 bases, V lost 6 bases, and 7 bases had no gene match. Here the CDR3 reads CASSRTSRIAKNIQYF. CDR3 DNA sequence: TGCGCCAGCAGCCGGACTAGCAGAATAGCCAAAAACATTCAGTACTTC.

The rearrangement links TRBV12-5 to TRBJ1-4; 8 bases match TRBD1. This CDR3 region has 20 residues. CDR1 is LGHNT and CDR2 is FRNRAP in the germline V gene. The J segment lost 6 bases and the V segment lost 2 bases, leaving 20 bases of the junction unmatched. The CDR3 DNA reads TGTGCTAGTGGTTTGACCCGACCTGGGACAGGCGGGTCGTGGGATGAAAAACTGTTTTTT. Translating it yields CASGLTRPGTGGSWDEKLFF.

V gene TRBV19 combines with J gene TRBJ2-7; 10 bases map to TRBD2. The V gene end was trimmed by 4 bases and the J gene end by 7 bases; junction bases not matched to a gene: 10. Germline V lookup: CDR1 LNHDA, CDR2 SQIVND (reference sequence). CDR3 length: 15 amino acids. This CDR3 reads CASSNAGLAMGEQYF. In nucleotides, the CDR3 is TGTGCCAGTAGTAATGCGGGACTAGCGATGGGGGAGCAGTACTTC.